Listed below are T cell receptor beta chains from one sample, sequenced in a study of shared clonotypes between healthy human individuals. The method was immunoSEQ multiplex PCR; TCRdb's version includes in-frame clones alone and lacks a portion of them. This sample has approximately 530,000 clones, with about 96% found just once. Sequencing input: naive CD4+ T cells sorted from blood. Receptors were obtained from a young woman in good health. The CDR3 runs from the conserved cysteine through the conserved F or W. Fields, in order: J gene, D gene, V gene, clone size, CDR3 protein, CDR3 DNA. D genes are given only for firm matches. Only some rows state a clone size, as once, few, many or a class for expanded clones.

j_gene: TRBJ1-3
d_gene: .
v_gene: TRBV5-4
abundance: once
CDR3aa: CASSLAGVRNTIYF
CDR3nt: TGTGCCAGCAGCTTGGCCGGGGTTAGGAACACCATATATTTT

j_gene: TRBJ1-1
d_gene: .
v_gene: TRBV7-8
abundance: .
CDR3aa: CASSPRGQSAFF
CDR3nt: TGTGCCAGCAGCCCGCGGGGCCAATCGGCTTTCTTT

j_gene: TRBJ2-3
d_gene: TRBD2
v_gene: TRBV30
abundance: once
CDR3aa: CAWSESGRRRADTQYF
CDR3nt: TGTGCCTGGAGCGAGAGCGGGAGAAGAAGAGCAGATACGCAGTATTTT

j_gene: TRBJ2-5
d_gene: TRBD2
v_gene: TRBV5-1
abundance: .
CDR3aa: CASRTTSGSSETQYF
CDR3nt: TGCGCCAGCAGGACCACTAGCGGGAGTTCAGAGACCCAGTACTTC

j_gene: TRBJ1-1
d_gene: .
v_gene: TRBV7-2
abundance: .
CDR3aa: CASSPHPAGVNTEAFF
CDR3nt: TGTGCCAGCAGCCCTCACCCAGCAGGGGTGAACACTGAAGCTTTCTTT

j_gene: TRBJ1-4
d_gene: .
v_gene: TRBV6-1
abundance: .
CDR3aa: CASSEARVSNEKLFF
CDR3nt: TGTGCCAGCAGTGAAGCTAGAGTCTCCAATGAAAAACTGTTTTTT

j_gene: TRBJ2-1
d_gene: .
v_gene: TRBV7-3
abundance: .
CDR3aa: CASSLTASSVQFF
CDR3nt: TGTGCCAGCAGCTTAACGGCTAGTAGTGTGCAGTTCTTC

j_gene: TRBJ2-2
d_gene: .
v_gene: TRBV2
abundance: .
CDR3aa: CASSEDGQSGELFF
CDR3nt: TGTGCCAGCAGTGAAGATGGACAGAGCGGGGAGCTGTTTTTT

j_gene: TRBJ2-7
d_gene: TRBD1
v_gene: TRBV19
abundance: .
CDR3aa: CASSEKDRTHYEQYF
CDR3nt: TGTGCCAGTAGCGAGAAGGACAGGACTCACTACGAGCAGTACTTC

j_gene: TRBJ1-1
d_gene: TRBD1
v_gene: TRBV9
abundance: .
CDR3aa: CASIAPGGNTEAFF
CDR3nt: TGTGCCAGCATCGCTCCAGGGGGGAACACTGAAGCTTTCTTT

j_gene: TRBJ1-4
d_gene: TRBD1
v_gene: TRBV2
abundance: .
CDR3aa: CASSEETGRIRQFF
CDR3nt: TGTGCCAGCAGTGAGGAGACAGGGAGAATTAGGCAGTTTTTT

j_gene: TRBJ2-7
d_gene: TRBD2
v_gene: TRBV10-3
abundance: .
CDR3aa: CASRRWVAGNSDYEQYF
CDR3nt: TGTGCCTCCAGGAGGTGGGTAGCGGGAAATTCTGACTACGAGCAGTACTTC

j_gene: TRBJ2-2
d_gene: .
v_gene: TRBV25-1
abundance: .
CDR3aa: CASSFVASGELFF
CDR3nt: TGTGCCAGCAGTTTCGTAGCTTCTGGGGAGCTGTTTTTT

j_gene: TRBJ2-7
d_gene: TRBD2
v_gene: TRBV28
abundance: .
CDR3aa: CASSLTVAGTSYEQYF
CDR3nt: TGTGCCAGCAGTTTAACCGTAGCGGGAACGTCCTACGAGCAGTACTTC

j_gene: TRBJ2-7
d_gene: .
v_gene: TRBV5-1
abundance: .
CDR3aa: CASSLEREQYF
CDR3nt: TGCGCCAGCAGCTTGGAACGTGAGCAGTACTTC

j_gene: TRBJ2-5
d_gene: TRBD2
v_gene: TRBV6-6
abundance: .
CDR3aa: CASSYSIGGSRETQYF
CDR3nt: TGTGCCAGCAGTTACTCGATAGGCGGGAGTCGCGAGACCCAGTACTTC

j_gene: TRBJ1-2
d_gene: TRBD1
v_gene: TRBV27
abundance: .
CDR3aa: CASSLSYQGDYGYTF
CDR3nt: TGTGCCAGCAGTTTATCATATCAGGGGGACTATGGCTACACCTTC

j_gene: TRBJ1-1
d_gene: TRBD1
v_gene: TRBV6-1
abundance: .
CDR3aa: CASSATGGTEAFF
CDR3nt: TGTGCCAGCAGTGCAACAGGGGGCACTGAAGCTTTCTTT

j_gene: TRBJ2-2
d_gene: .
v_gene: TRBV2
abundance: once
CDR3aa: CASTQRPGTGELFF
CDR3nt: TGTGCCAGCACCCAGAGGCCGGGCACCGGGGAGCTGTTTTTT

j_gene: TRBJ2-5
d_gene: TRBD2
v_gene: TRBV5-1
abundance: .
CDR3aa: CASSLIAGVETQYF
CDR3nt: TGCGCCAGCAGCTTGATAGCGGGAGTAGAGACCCAGTACTTC

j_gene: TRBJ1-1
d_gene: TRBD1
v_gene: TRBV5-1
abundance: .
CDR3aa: CASSWTGEPTNTEAFF
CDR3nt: TGCGCCAGCAGCTGGACAGGGGAACCGACTAACACTGAAGCTTTCTTT

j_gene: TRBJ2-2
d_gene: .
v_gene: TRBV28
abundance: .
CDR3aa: CASRRAAGELFF
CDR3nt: TGTGCCAGCCGGAGGGCGGCCGGGGAGCTGTTTTTT

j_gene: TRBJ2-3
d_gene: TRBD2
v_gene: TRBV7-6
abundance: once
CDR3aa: CASSPRAEGAGVRGSTDTQYF
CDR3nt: TGTGCCAGCAGCCCTAGGGCGGAGGGAGCGGGAGTACGTGGCAGCACAGATACGCAGTATTTT

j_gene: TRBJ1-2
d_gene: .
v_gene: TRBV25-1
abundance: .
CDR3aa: CASRVDPGGVNYGYTF
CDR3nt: TGTGCCAGCAGAGTGGACCCCGGGGGGGTTAACTATGGCTACACCTTC

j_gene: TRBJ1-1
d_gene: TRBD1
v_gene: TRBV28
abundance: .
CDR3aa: CASRRNRGLRNTEAFF
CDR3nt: TGTGCCAGCAGGCGGAACAGGGGGCTACGGAACACTGAAGCTTTCTTT

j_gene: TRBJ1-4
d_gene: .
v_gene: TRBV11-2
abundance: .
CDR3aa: CASSDTTATNEKLFF
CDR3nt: TGTGCCAGCAGCGATACGACAGCAACTAATGAAAAACTGTTTTTT

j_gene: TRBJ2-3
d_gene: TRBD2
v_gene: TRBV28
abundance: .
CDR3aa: CASSRGLAGDADTQYF
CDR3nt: TGTGCCAGCAGTAGGGGACTAGCGGGAGACGCAGATACGCAGTATTTT

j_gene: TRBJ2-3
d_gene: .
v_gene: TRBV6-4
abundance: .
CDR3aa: CASSTSRKRTSSTDTQYF
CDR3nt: TGTGCCAGCAGTACCTCACGCAAGAGGACGTCTAGCACAGATACGCAGTATTTT

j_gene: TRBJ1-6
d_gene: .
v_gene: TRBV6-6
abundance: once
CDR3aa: CASSWELDNSPLHF
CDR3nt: TGTGCCAGCAGCTGGGAGCTTGATAATTCACCCCTCCACTTT

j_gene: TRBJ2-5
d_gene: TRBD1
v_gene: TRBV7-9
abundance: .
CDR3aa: CASSRQGLQETQYF
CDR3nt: TGTGCCAGCAGCCGACAGGGGTTACAAGAGACCCAGTACTTC

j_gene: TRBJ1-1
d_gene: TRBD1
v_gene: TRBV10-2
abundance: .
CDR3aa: CASRITGGSSEPEAFF
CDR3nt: TGCGCCAGCAGAATAACAGGGGGCTCTTCTGAGCCTGAAGCTTTCTTT

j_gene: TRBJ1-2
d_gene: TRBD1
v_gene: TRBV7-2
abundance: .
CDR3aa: CASSTRQGKKVSYGYTF
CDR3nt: TGTGCCAGCAGCACCAGACAGGGGAAAAAAGTGAGCTATGGCTACACCTTC

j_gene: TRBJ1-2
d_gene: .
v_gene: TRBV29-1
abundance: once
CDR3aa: CSVEGTAYGYTF
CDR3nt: TGCAGCGTTGAAGGGACAGCCTATGGCTACACCTTC

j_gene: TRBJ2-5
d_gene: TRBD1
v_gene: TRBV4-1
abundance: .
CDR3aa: CASSHVDRASVQYF
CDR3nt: TGCGCCAGCAGCCATGTTGACAGGGCCTCAGTCCAGTACTTC

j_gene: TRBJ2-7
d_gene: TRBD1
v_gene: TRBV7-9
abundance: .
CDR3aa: CASSPGQGLYEQYF
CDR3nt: TGTGCCAGCAGCCCCGGACAGGGACTCTACGAGCAGTACTTC

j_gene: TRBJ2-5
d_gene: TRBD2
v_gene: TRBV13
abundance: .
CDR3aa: CASSLIASGRGWGEQYF
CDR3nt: TGTGCCAGCAGCTTAATCGCTAGCGGGAGAGGGTGGGGTGAGCAGTACTTC

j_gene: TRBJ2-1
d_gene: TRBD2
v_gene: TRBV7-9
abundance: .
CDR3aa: CASSSREGEGSYNEQFF
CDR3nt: TGTGCCAGCAGCTCCCGGGAGGGCGAAGGCTCCTACAATGAGCAGTTCTTC

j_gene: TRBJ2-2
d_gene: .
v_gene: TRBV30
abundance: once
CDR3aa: CAWSKKAGSAGELFF
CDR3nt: TGTGCCTGGAGCAAAAAGGCAGGGTCGGCCGGGGAGCTGTTTTTT

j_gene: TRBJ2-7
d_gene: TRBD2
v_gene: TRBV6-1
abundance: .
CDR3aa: CASSEMLAEAYEQYF
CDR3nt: TGTGCCAGCAGTGAGATGCTAGCGGAGGCCTACGAGCAGTACTTC

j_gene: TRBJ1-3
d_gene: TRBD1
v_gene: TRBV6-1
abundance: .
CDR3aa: CASSERTGGGNTIYF
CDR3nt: TGTGCCAGCAGTGAAAGGACAGGCGGAGGAAACACCATATATTTT

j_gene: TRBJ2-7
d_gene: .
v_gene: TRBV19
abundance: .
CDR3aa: CASSIQAETEQYF
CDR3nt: TGTGCCAGTAGTATCCAGGCAGAGACCGAGCAGTACTTC

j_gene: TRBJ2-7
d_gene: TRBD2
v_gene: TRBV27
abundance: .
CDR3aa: CASSFGLAGVKRQYF
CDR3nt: TGTGCCAGCAGTTTTGGACTAGCGGGAGTAAAAAGACAGTACTTC

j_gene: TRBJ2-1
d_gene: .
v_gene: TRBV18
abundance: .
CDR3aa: CASSPRHASYNEQFF
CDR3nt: TGTGCCAGCTCACCACGGCATGCTTCCTACAATGAGCAGTTCTTC

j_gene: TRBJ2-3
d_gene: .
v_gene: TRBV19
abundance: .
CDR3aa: CASSTWNPRTDTQYF
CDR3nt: TGTGCCAGTAGTACCTGGAACCCTCGAACAGATACGCAGTATTTT